Following are 18 T cell receptor beta chains from one sample sequenced in a study of human T cells and chemical hapten exposure (dated by TCRdb to 2020 to 2023). The sample's time point label, decoded: patch test 3, about 24 weeks after DPC sensitization. The treatment or condition label, read with the paper, signifies: therapeutic diphenylcyclopropenone sensitization with weekly scalp DPC. Receptor amplification or capture employed RACE. TCRdb records NextSeq 500 as the sequencer. Through fastp at Q25 and MiXCR, TCRdb rebuilt clones from the public reads, retaining in-frame beta chains. All rows with the same CDR3 protein become a single entry with the most common DNA and genes. The sample profile shows 150,000 to 200,000 distinct CDR3 sequences; approximately 26% of them were found once. Roughly 2.3% of the sample lies in the top ten. Sequencing was performed on whole blood, taken in connection with sensitization to the hapten diphenylcyclopropenone (DPC). The origin of the receptors is a woman in her thirties or forties with alopecia areata. Some clones in this sample may be carry-over from other donors' samples.

This clonotype was seen a handful of times. The gene calls are TRBV5-5 and TRBJ2-1; 15 bases are shared with TRBD2. Germline CDR1 SGHKS, CDR2 YYEKEE (reference sequence). The V segment lost 4 bases and the J segment 5 bases; nucleotides outside the gene matches: 7. The CDR3 totals 17 residues. CDR3 coding DNA: TGTGCCAGCAGCCCAGGACTAGCGGGAGGGTCCCACAATGAGCAGTTCTTC. The encoded protein is CASSPGLAGGSHNEQFF.

The chain combines TRBV7-2 with TRBJ2-7; 13 nucleotides line up with TRBD2. The V gene end was trimmed by 5 bases and the J gene end by 5 bases; junction bases not matched to a gene: 9. The CDR3 sequence is 16 residues long. Germline V CDR1 and CDR2: SGHTA, FQGNSA. In DNA, the CDR3 is TGTGCCAGCAGCCTCCGGACTAGCGGGAGAGTTGACGAGCAGTACTTC. Translation: CASSLRTSGRVDEQYF.

The rearrangement joins TRBV7-2 to TRBJ2-7; tentative D call: TRBD2 (6 bases). The CDR3 is 17 amino acids. Germline values: CDR1 SGHTA, CDR2 FQGNSA. With 1 base removed from V and 0 bases from J, the gap between germline ends came to 16 bases. Here the CDR3 reads CASSLGRAGSLSYEQYF. The CDR3 bases are TGTGCCAGCAGCTTAGGGAGAGCGGGCTCCCTCTCCTACGAGCAGTACTTC.

Regarding this clonotype: A clone one base away is much larger, so this may be a read error. The rearrangement links TRBV4-3 to TRBJ1-2; D might be TRBD1 (5 bases). Germline CDR1 LGHNA, CDR2 YSLEER. The CDR3 spans 16 residues. CDR3 amino acids: CASSPSFGDPSDGYNF. The DNA for the CDR3 is TGCGCCAGCAGCCCTTCATTTGGGGACCCATCCGACGGCTACAACTTC.

This clonotype has just a few counts. The chain carries TRBV9 and TRBJ2-3, with D perhaps TRBD2 (6 bases). The V gene's germline CDR1 is SGDLS and CDR2 YYNGEE. The V gene lost 1 base and the J gene lost 7 bases, with 13 bases spanning the gap. The CDR3 has 14 amino acids. CDR3 residues: CASSVTGLTNTQYF. The CDR3 DNA reads as TGTGCCAGCAGCGTAACGGGACTGACGAATACGCAGTATTTT.

The V call is TRBV9, the J call TRBJ1-1; D is possibly TRBD1 (6 bases). Germline-derived CDR1 and CDR2 are SGDLS and YYNGEE. The V end was cut by 0 bases, the J end by 4 bases, with 13 bases between. There are 15 residues in the CDR3. CDR3 sequence (DNA): TGTGCCAGCAGCGTAGGGCAGGGGAAGGGCACTGAAGCTTTCTTT. It codes for CASSVGQGKGTEAFF.

This clonotype has only a few counts. This chain joins TRBV29-1 and TRBJ2-3; D tentatively reads TRBD1 or TRBD2 (6 bases each). V gave up 6 bases and J gave up 2 bases, with 12 bases separating them. Per the germline V gene, CDR1 is SQVTM and CDR2 is ANQGSEA. The CDR3 extends over 13 amino acids. CDR3 sequence reads: CSVPGALTDTQYF. In DNA form, the CDR3 reads TGCAGCGTGCCGGGGGCACTCACAGATACGCAGTATTTT.

This clonotype occurred many times. The chain couples TRBV7-9 to TRBJ2-2, with unresolved D. This CDR3 is 14 amino acids long. V was trimmed by 2 bases and J by 3 bases, leaving 7 bases between them. In germline, CDR1 is SEHNR, CDR2 FQNEAQ (reference sequence). This CDR3 is CASSLLGDTGELFF. The DNA for the CDR3 is TGTGCCAGCAGCTTATTAGGAGACACCGGGGAGCTGTTTTTT.

The sample holds a few counts of this clonotype. The rearrangement joins TRBV20-1 to TRBJ1-5, with TRBD1 as a possible D gene (5 bases). V lost 4 bases to trimming and J lost 3 bases, with 10 bases between them. Germline V CDR1 and CDR2: DFQATT, SNEGSKA (reference sequence). The CDR3 sequence is 13 residues long. The CDR3 loop is CSAKDTVNQPQHF. Written as DNA, the CDR3 is TGCAGTGCTAAGGACACCGTCAATCAGCCCCAGCATTTT.

This chain connects TRBV18 to TRBJ1-2, with a possible D match to TRBD1 (5 bases). Germline V CDR1 and CDR2: KGHSH, LQKENI. The CDR3 contains 14 residues. V was cut by 3 bases and J by 4 bases, with 12 bases left in between. CDR3 loop: CASSPRDGSYGYTF. The CDR3 DNA follows: TGTGCCAGCTCACCCCGGGACGGATCCTATGGCTACACCTTC.

The chain joins TRBV29-1 to TRBJ1-3; TRBD1 might be the D (5 bases). The germline CDR1 and CDR2 sequences are SQVTM and ANQGSEA. Trimming removed 3 bases at V and 4 bases at J, with 10 bases between. This CDR3 has 13 residues. CDR3 sequence (DNA): TGCAGCGTTGAGGCCGGGGGGGGAAACACCATATATTTT. This translates into CSVEAGGGNTIYF. The full variable domain, in which reference TRBV29-1 and TRBJ1-3 provide the parts outside the CDR3, is SAVISQKPSRDICQRGTSLTIQCQVDSQVTMMFWYRQQPGQSLTLIATANQGSEATYESGFVIDKFPISRPNLTFSTLTVSNMSPEDSSIYLCSVEAGGGNTIYFGEGSWLTVV.

Concerning this clonotype itself: A much larger clone is a single base away; this may be a read error. CDR3: CSVWTVSGYTF. The CDR3 region has the DNA TGCAGCGTTTGGACAGTTAGTGGCTACACCTTC. V gene TRBV29-1 combines with J gene TRBJ1-2; TRBD1 is a possible D gene (6 bases). V lost 5 bases, J lost 7 bases, and 11 bases lay in between. The germline V gene has CDR1 SQVTM and CDR2 ANQGSEA. This CDR3 is built from 11 residues.

The V and J genes are TRBV20-1 and TRBJ1-5, with D unclear. Trimming removed 0 bases from V and 3 bases from J, with 9 bases in between. The CDR3 runs to 14 residues. Germline lookup yields CDR1 DFQATT and CDR2 SNEGSKA (reference sequence). CDR3 sequence: CSARDALDNQPQHF. The CDR3 DNA reads TGCAGTGCTAGAGATGCACTCGACAATCAGCCCCAGCATTTT.

This clonotype was observed a handful of times. The chain has TRBV3-1 and TRBJ2-1, with 9 positions matching TRBD1. The CDR3 loop spans 16 amino acids. Germline CDR1 is LGHDT and CDR2 is YNNKEL (reference sequence). The V gene end was trimmed by 6 bases and the J gene end by 3 bases; junction bases not matched to a gene: 9. Here the CDR3 reads CASSQWTGDSYNEQFF. The CDR3, as DNA: TGTGCCAGCAGTCAGTGGACAGGGGACAGCTACAATGAGCAGTTCTTC.

This clonotype was seen at least ten times. The V gene is TRBV4-1, the J gene TRBJ2-5; TRBD2 is a possible D gene (5 bases). The ends were cut back, 0 bases at V and 5 bases at J, with 13 bases in the middle. Germline CDR1 reads MGHRA; CDR2 reads YSYEKL. This CDR3 is built from 15 residues. The CDR3 loop reads CASSQEGPSGETQYF. DNA of the CDR3: TGCGCCAGCAGCCAAGAGGGCCCCTCGGGGGAGACCCAGTACTTC.

This clonotype was observed a few times. The chain recombines TRBV7-9 with TRBJ2-1; 10 bases are a match to TRBD2. The CDR3 is made up of 15 amino acids. The germline gives CDR1 SEHNR, CDR2 FQNEAQ (reference sequence). V was pared by 8 bases and J by 4 bases, with 8 bases of the junction left unmatched. The CDR3 region is CASVLRTSGYNEQFF. The CDR3 region has the DNA TGTGCCAGCGTACTCCGGACTAGCGGATACAATGAGCAGTTCTTC.

V and J are TRBV29-1 and TRBJ2-3; 7 positions agree with TRBD2. Losses at the gene ends were 7 bases for V and 1 base for J; bases not matched to a gene: 5. There are 13 residues in the CDR3. The germline V gene encodes CDR1 SQVTM and CDR2 ANQGSEA. This CDR3 is CSARSGGTDTQYF. The DNA of the CDR3 is TGCAGCGCTCGAAGCGGGGGCACAGATACGCAGTATTTT.

This chain connects TRBV29-1 to TRBJ2-1; no clear D. V dropped 5 bases and J dropped 2 bases, with 4 bases sitting between them. The CDR3 sequence is 11 residues long. Looked up from germline, CDR1 is SQVTM and CDR2 is ANQGSEA. The chain's CDR3 is CSVFAYNEQFF. The CDR3 bases are TGCAGCGTTTTCGCCTACAATGAGCAGTTCTTC.